This entry lists 27 T cell receptor beta chains sequenced from one sample in a study of technical replicates of blood from a few donors. The repertoire was sequenced with immunoSEQ multiplex PCR; TCRdb's copy has only in-frame clones and lacks some. Of some 77,000 clones in the sample, roughly 85% were seen once. Sequencing was carried out using PBMCs. All receptors derive from a human donor in good health. Some clones in this sample may be carry-over from other donors' samples.

The chain is built from TRBV9 and TRBJ2-2, with 10 bases that match TRBD2. The CDR3 is 16 residues long. Germline values: CDR1 SGDLS, CDR2 YYNGEE. With V trimmed by 0 bases and J by 7 bases, 6 bases remained unmatched. The CDR3 DNA is TGTGCCAGCAGCGTAGGAGGACTAGCGGTTGGCGGGGAGCTGTTTTTT. It codes for CASSVGGLAVGGELFF.

The chain links TRBV5-8 to TRBJ2-6; 8 positions match TRBD2. V dropped 0 bases and J dropped 0; count of bases not matched to a gene: 2. CDR1 SGHTS and CDR2 YDEGEE come from the germline V gene. This CDR3 has 17 residues. CDR3 loop: CASSLAGGASGANVLTF. CDR3 DNA: TGTGCCAGCAGCTTGGCCGGGGGGGCCTCTGGGGCCAACGTCCTGACTTTC.

The chain couples TRBV9 to TRBJ2-5, with a possible D match to TRBD1 (5 bases). With 0 bases removed from V and 7 bases from J, the gap between germline ends came to 16 bases. The CDR3 totals 15 residues. In germline, CDR1 is SGDLS, CDR2 YYNGEE. The CDR3 loop is CASSVGRAAVGTQYF. DNA of the CDR3: TGTGCCAGCAGCGTAGGCAGGGCCGCTGTTGGGACCCAGTACTTC.

The V and J genes are TRBV29-1 and TRBJ1-2; 8 bases line up with TRBD1. The germline V gene has CDR1 SQVTM and CDR2 ANQGSEA. The length of the CDR3 is 14 residues. The junction had 4 bases not matched to a gene; V was cut back by 2 bases and J by 2 bases. DNA of the CDR3: TGCAGCGTTGAAAGTTCAGGGGGCAACTATGGCTACACCTTC. It yields the protein CSVESSGGNYGYTF.

The gene calls are TRBV19 and TRBJ2-4; D unclear. The CDR3 is 13 residues long. V was pared by 5 bases and J by 0 bases, with 5 bases between. CDR1 is LNHDA and CDR2 is SQIVND in the germline V gene (reference sequence). The DNA of the CDR3 is TGTGCCAGTAGTCCTCTAGCCAAAAACATTCAGTACTTC. Translated: CASSPLAKNIQYF.

This clone was observed a handful of times. The rearrangement joins TRBV4-1 to TRBJ2-1, with 11 nucleotides matching TRBD2. There are 14 residues in the CDR3. Germline-derived CDR1 and CDR2 are MGHRA and YSYEKL. V gave up 6 bases and J gave up 5 bases; unmatched junction bases: 3. CDR3 nucleotide sequence: TGCGCCAGCAGATTACTAGCGGGGGACAATGAGCAGTTCTTC. It translates to CASRLLAGDNEQFF.

This chain uses TRBV6-5 with TRBJ2-7; 7 bases are a match to TRBD2. CDR3 length: 15 amino acids. Germline V gene sequence: CDR1 MNHEY, CDR2 SVGAGI. J was trimmed by 6 bases and V by 1 base; bases with no gene match: 9. CDR3 DNA: TGTGCCAGCAGTTACTTTTCCGGCGGGAGTGGCGAGCAGTACTTC. The encoded protein is CASSYFSGGSGEQYF.

The chain joins TRBV18 to TRBJ2-1, with a possible D match to TRBD1 (5 bases). Germline V gene lookup returns CDR1 KGHSH and CDR2 LQKENI. The CDR3 runs to 14 residues. Trimming pared 3 bases from V and 7 bases from J, leaving 13 bases between. The CDR3 sequence: CASSPGRQKNEQFF. DNA for the CDR3: TGTGCCAGCTCACCGGGCCGACAGAAAAATGAGCAGTTCTTC.

For the CDR3, the DNA is TGCGCCAGCAGCCAGGCTGTCTTGGGGCCCAACTATGGCTACACCTTC. This translates into CASSQAVLGPNYGYTF. J is TRBJ1-2 and V is TRBV4-1; TRBD1 is a possible D gene (5 bases). Germline V gene data show CDR1 as MGHRA and CDR2 as YSYEKL. The germline V and J ends were trimmed by 3 bases and 2 bases, with 16 bases remaining between them. The CDR3 runs 16 residues.

This clone has just one count. CDR3 amino acids: CASSPVVTGYGYTF. The CDR3 nucleotides read TGCGCCAGCAGCCCCGTGGTGACAGGGTATGGCTACACCTTC. The V and J genes are TRBV4-1 and TRBJ1-2; TRBD1 matches at 7 bases. V shed 4 bases and J 5 bases; nucleotides not matched to a gene: 7. Germline V gene data show CDR1 as MGHRA and CDR2 as YSYEKL. The CDR3 runs 14 residues.

The V call is TRBV5-1, the J call TRBJ2-5, with 7 nucleotides matching TRBD2. V shed 4 bases and J 3 bases; nucleotides not matched to a gene: 12. The CDR3 totals 16 residues. Germline lookup yields CDR1 SGHRS and CDR2 YFSETQ. CDR3: CASSPRRTSREETQYF. DNA of the CDR3: TGCGCCAGCAGCCCGAGGCGGACTAGTAGAGAAGAGACCCAGTACTTC.

The rearrangement joins TRBV30 to TRBJ1-4, with a tentative D call TRBD1 (6 bases). Between the trimmed V and J ends, which lost 3 bases and 7 bases, there was a span of 18 bases. This CDR3 comprises 15 residues. From germline, CDR1 is GTSNPN and CDR2 SVGIG (reference sequence). The CDR3, as DNA: TGTGCCTGGAGCCCCGGCGGGGGGGGCCGTGAAAAACTGTTTTTT. The encoded protein is CAWSPGGGGREKLFF.

Here the CDR3 reads CASSEGQGYATNEKLFF. The CDR3 nucleotides read TGCGCCAGCAGCGAGGGACAGGGTTATGCAACTAATGAAAAACTGTTTTTT. The J gene is TRBJ1-4, the V gene TRBV4-3; 9 nucleotides line up with TRBD1. The CDR3 spans 17 residues. From germline, CDR1 is LGHNA and CDR2 YSLEER. The ends lost 5 bases at V and 0 bases at J; junction bases unmatched: 7.

CDR3 bases: TGTGCCAGCAGCCCGGGACTAGCGGGTAGGCCGGAGACCCAGTACTTC. It specifies CASSPGLAGRPETQYF. This chain joins TRBV7-3 and TRBJ2-5, with 12 positions matching TRBD2. Germline V gives CDR1 SGHTA, CDR2 FQGTGA. J gave up 5 bases and V 5 bases, and 9 bases lay outside the gene matches. The length of the CDR3 is 16 residues.

J is TRBJ2-3 and V is TRBV5-4, with D possibly being TRBD2 (6 bases). CDR1 SGHNT and CDR2 YYREEE come from the germline V gene (reference sequence). Trimming removed 3 bases at V and 2 bases at J, with 13 bases between. The CDR3 has 15 amino acids. CDR3 sequence: CASSSAAGPTDTQYF. For the CDR3, the DNA is TGTGCCAGCAGCTCCGCCGCGGGGCCCACAGATACGCAGTATTTT.

The V call is TRBV2, the J call TRBJ2-7; 9 bases are a match to TRBD1. From germline, CDR1 is SNHLY and CDR2 FYNNEI. V dropped 6 bases and J dropped 2; count of bases not matched to a gene: 5. The CDR3 runs 14 residues. The CDR3 DNA is TGTGCCAGCAGGAGGGGACAGGGTCCCTACGAGCAGTACTTC. Translation: CASRRGQGPYEQYF.

This chain joins TRBV4-3 and TRBJ2-7; 11 bases are a match to TRBD1. Germline CDR1 LGHNA, CDR2 YSLEER. This CDR3 has 16 residues. V was pared by 1 base and J by 0 bases, with 2 bases of the junction left unmatched. This CDR3 is CASSQGDRGSSYEQYF. CDR3 DNA: TGCGCCAGCAGCCAAGGGGACAGGGGGAGCTCCTACGAGCAGTACTTC.

CDR3 sequence: CASSTSGGYNEQFF. DNA of the CDR3: TGCGCCAGCAGTACTAGCGGGGGTTACAATGAGCAGTTCTTC. This chain connects TRBV5-1 to TRBJ2-1; 11 bases are shared with TRBD2. The CDR3 contains 14 residues. The V gene end was trimmed by 5 bases and the J gene end by 4 bases; junction bases not matched to a gene: 2. Per the germline V gene, CDR1 is SGHRS and CDR2 is YFSETQ.

The gene calls are TRBV6-5 and TRBJ2-7, with 10 bases matching TRBD2. Germline V gene lookup returns CDR1 MNHEY and CDR2 SVGAGI. CDR3 length: 15 residues. Trimming cost V 3 bases and J 1 base; bases outside gene matches: 3. CDR3 nucleotides: TGTGCCAGCAGTTATGAACTAGCGGGATCCTACGAGCAGTACTTC. As protein: CASSYELAGSYEQYF.

The chain is built from TRBV11-1 and TRBJ1-1; D not resolved. The germline V and J ends were trimmed by 1 base and 9 bases, with 9 bases remaining between them. The length of the CDR3 is 12 residues. Germline assignment: CDR1 SGHAT and CDR2 FQDESV (reference sequence). In DNA, the CDR3 is TGTGCCAGCAGCTTAGGCGGGCACCAAGCTTTCTTT. It yields the protein CASSLGGHQAFF.

This CDR3 reads CASSHNRDRNQPQHF. In DNA, the CDR3 is TGTGCCAGCAGTCACAACCGGGACAGAAATCAGCCCCAGCATTTT. The chain couples TRBV27 to TRBJ1-5; 7 nucleotides align to TRBD1. The trim removed 5 bases at V and 4 bases at J, leaving 8 bases unmatched. CDR3 length: 15 residues. Germline V gene data show CDR1 as MNHEY and CDR2 as SMNVEV (reference sequence).

The chain has TRBV9 and TRBJ1-3; 9 bases align to TRBD1. The CDR3 has 15 amino acids. V was pared by 1 base and J by 4 bases, with 3 bases of the junction left unmatched. Germline CDR1 reads SGDLS; CDR2 reads YYNGEE. The CDR3 loop is CASSVTGGRGNTIYF. The CDR3, as DNA: TGTGCCAGCAGCGTAACAGGGGGCAGGGGAAACACCATATATTTT.

This chain uses TRBV18 with TRBJ2-3; 7 bases agree with TRBD1. The J segment lost 4 bases and the V segment lost 4 bases, leaving 2 bases of the junction unmatched. From germline, CDR1 is KGHSH and CDR2 LQKENI. The CDR3 sequence is 13 residues long. The CDR3 nucleotides read TGTGCCAGCTCACGGGGACAGCCAGATACGCAGTATTTT. Residues: CASSRGQPDTQYF.

A word on this clone: The germline gene is not matched at one end of the junction; a read error may be the cause. This chain joins TRBV23-1 and TRBJ2-7; D unclear. TRBV23-1 is assigned to the ORF class and has an uncertain function. This CDR3 is 9 amino acids long. The CDR3 loop reads CASSHRTPF. Written as DNA, the CDR3 is TGCGCCAGCAGTCACAGAACGCCGTTC.

The gene calls are TRBV5-4 and TRBJ2-7; 7 bases are a match to TRBD2. Germline CDR1 and CDR2: SGHNT and YYREEE (reference sequence). The CDR3 runs to 14 residues. The junction had 4 bases not matched to a gene; V was cut back by 4 bases and J by 0 bases. Here the CDR3 DNA reads TGTGCCAGCAGCGGAGCGGGGCGCTCCTACGAGCAGTACTTC. Amino acid sequence: CASSGAGRSYEQYF.

This chain joins TRBV4-3 and TRBJ1-2; the D gene is possibly TRBD1 (6 bases). CDR1 LGHNA and CDR2 YSLEER come from the germline V gene. Deletions cut 0 bases from V and 7 bases from J, with 18 bases between. The CDR3 length is 16 residues. This CDR3 reads CASSQERWRGHVGYTF. The CDR3 bases are TGCGCCAGCAGCCAAGAAAGGTGGCGGGGGCACGTTGGCTACACCTTC.

The rearrangement uses TRBV27 and TRBJ2-5; 8 bases match TRBD1. The CDR3 extends over 15 amino acids. V lost 5 bases to trimming and J lost 5 bases; unmatched junction nucleotides: 10. The germline V gene encodes CDR1 MNHEY and CDR2 SMNVEV (reference sequence). In DNA, the CDR3 is TGTGCCAGCAGTCCTAGTCCTAGGACAGGGGAGACCCAGTACTTC. This sequence encodes CASSPSPRTGETQYF.